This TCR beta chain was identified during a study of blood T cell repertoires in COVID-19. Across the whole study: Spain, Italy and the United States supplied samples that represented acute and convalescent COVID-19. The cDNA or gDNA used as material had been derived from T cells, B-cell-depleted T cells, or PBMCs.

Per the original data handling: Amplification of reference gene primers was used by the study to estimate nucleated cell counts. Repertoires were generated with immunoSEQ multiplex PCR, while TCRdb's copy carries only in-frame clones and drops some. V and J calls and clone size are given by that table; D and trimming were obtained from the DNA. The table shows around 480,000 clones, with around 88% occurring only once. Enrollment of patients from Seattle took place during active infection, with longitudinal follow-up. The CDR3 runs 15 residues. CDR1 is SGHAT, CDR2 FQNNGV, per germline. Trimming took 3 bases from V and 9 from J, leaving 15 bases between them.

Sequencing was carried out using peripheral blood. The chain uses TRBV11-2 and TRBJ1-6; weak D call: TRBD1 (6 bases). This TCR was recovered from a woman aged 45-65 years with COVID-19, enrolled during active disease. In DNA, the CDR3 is TGTGCCAGCAGCTTGGGTCGGACAGCGTTTTCACCCCTCCACTTT. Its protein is CASSLGRTAFSPLHF.